This TCR beta chain stems from a study of T cell responses to AZD1222 COVID-19 vaccine. Study-wide points: Variant regions that are unmutated are reportedly the target of nearly half of spike-specific TCRs. Clonal diversity was possibly underestimated, and white British individuals and females predominated among donors. Across the whole spike, CD4 TCRs peaked at regions 160-218 and 743-854.

CDR3 length: 17 amino acids. Germline V gene data show CDR1 as MNHEY and CDR2 as SMNVEV (reference sequence). Trimming took 0 bases from V and 0 from J, leaving 11 bases between them. Sequencing was performed with immunoSEQ multiplex PCR; in TCRdb, only in-frame clones are kept and a portion is missing. The profile covers some 60,000 clones, with around three quarters appearing a single time and roughly 3.5% taken by the ten largest. As to this clone: Its antigen is not known.

The chain is built from TRBV27 and TRBJ1-4; the D is unclear. The sequence was collected from an adult who received the AZD1222 COVID-19 vaccine. The specimen was peripheral blood, collected 28 days after the second AZD1222 dose. This CDR3 reads CASSLSAPQATNEKLFF. The CDR3 nucleotides read TGTGCCAGCAGTTTATCGGCGCCCCAGGCAACTAATGAAAAACTGTTTTTT.